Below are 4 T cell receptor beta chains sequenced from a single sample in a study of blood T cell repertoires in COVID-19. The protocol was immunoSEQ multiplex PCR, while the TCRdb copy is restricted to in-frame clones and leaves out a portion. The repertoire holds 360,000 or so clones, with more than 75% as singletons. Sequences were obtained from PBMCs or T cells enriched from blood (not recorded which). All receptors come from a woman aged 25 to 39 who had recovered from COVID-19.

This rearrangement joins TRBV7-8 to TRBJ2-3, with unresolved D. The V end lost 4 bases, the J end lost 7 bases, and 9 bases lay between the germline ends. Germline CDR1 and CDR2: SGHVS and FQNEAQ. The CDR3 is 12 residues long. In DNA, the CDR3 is TGTGCCAGCAGCTCTAGTGGGTATACGCAGTATTTT. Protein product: CASSSSGYTQYF.

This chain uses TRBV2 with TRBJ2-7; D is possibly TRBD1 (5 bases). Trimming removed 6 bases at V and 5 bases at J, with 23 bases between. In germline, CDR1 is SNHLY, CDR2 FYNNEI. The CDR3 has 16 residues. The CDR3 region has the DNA TGTGCCAGCAGCCAGCCTGCCAACAAGGGGCCCCACGAGCAGTACTTC. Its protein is CASSQPANKGPHEQYF.

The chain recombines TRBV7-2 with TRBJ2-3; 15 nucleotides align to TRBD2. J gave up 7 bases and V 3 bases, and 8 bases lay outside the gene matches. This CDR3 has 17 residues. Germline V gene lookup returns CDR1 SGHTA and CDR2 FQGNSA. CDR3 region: CASSFLRTSGRANTQYF. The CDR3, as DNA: TGTGCCAGCAGCTTCCTCCGGACTAGCGGGAGGGCCAATACGCAGTATTTT.

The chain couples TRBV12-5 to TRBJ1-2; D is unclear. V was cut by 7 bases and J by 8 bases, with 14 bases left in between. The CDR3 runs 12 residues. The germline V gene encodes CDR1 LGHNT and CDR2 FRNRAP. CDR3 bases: TGTGCTAGTGCACCCGGGGATTTCGGCTACACCTTC. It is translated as CASAPGDFGYTF.